A single sample gave rise to the 26 T cell receptor beta chains below, sequenced in a study of CD8+ T cells in alopecia areata. Treatment denoted: oral pan-JAK inhibitor, 5-10 mg twice daily. Extracted RNA was reverse transcribed into cDNA, the sequencing template. TCRdb keeps only in-frame clones here, not all; method: immunoSEQ multiplex PCR. The table has about 140,000 clones, 85% to 90% seen once. Sequencing was performed on CD8+ T cells sorted from blood, taken at week 4, from a patient treated with tofacitinib. The receptors derive from a human donor with alopecia areata.

This chain links TRBV29-1 with TRBJ2-7, with D unresolved. Germline CDR1 is SQVTM and CDR2 is ANQGSEA. The CDR3 runs 11 residues. Trimming pared 7 bases from V and 2 bases from J, leaving 9 bases between. The CDR3: CSAQGTYEQYF. The CDR3 nucleotides are TGCAGCGCCCAAGGGACCTACGAGCAGTACTTC.

V usage is TRBV5-6 and J usage is TRBJ2-1, with D maybe TRBD2 (6 bases). Trimming cost V 3 bases and J 0 bases, with 16 bases left between them. The CDR3 is made up of 17 amino acids. Germline values: CDR1 SGHDT, CDR2 YYEEEE. In DNA, the CDR3 is TGTGCCAGCAGCTGGGCTCAAACTAGCCCCTCCTACAATGAGCAGTTCTTC. Residues: CASSWAQTSPSYNEQFF. The variable domain in full, with the rest retrieved from reference TRBV5-6 and TRBJ2-1, is DAGVTQSPTHLIKTRGQQVTLRCSPKSGHDTVSWYQQALGQGPQFIFQYYEEEERQRGNFPDRFSGHQFPNYSSELNVNALLLGDSALYLCASSWAQTSPSYNEQFFGPGTRLTVL.

The chain links TRBV5-1 to TRBJ2-1, with D uncertain. In germline, CDR1 is SGHRS, CDR2 YFSETQ. This CDR3 region has 14 residues. The V end lost 4 bases, the J end lost 7 bases, and 15 bases lay between the germline ends. CDR3: CASSMERVGNEQFF. The CDR3 DNA follows: TGCGCCAGCAGCATGGAAAGGGTGGGGAATGAGCAGTTCTTC. The full variable domain, with the rest looked up from reference TRBV5-1 and TRBJ2-1, is KAGVTQTPRYLIKTRGQQVTLSCSPISGHRSVSWYQQTPGQGLQFLFEYFSETQRNKGNFPGRFSGRQFSNSRSEMNVSTLELGDSALYLCASSMERVGNEQFFGPGTRLTVL.

The CDR3 reads CASSWNGALSSTDTQYF. CDR3 DNA: TGCGCCAGCAGCTGGAACGGGGCCTTATCTAGCACAGATACGCAGTATTTT. The gene calls are TRBV5-1 and TRBJ2-3; D may correspond to TRBD1 or TRBD2 (5 bases each). This CDR3 comprises 17 residues. The ends were cut back, 3 bases at V and 0 bases at J, with 17 bases in the middle. From germline, CDR1 is SGHRS and CDR2 YFSETQ.

The V gene is TRBV11-2, the J gene TRBJ2-5; 10 nucleotides match TRBD2. Germline lookup yields CDR1 SGHAT and CDR2 FQNNGV. The J segment lost 2 bases and the V segment lost 1 base, leaving 4 bases of the junction unmatched. The CDR3 has 16 residues. The CDR3 sequence is CASSLVAGGSQETQYF. The CDR3 DNA sequence: TGTGCCAGCAGCTTAGTAGCGGGGGGCTCTCAAGAGACCCAGTACTTC.

J is TRBJ1-4 and V is TRBV15; tentatively, D is TRBD1 (6 bases). The V gene lost 0 bases and the J gene lost 8 bases, with 13 bases spanning the gap. Germline V gene lookup returns CDR1 LNHNV and CDR2 YYDKDF (reference sequence). This CDR3 spans 15 amino acids. CDR3 region: CATSRETGFGEKLFF. The CDR3 DNA sequence: TGTGCCACCAGCAGAGAGACAGGTTTTGGAGAAAAACTGTTTTTT.

CDR3 region: CSARSNYEQYF. DNA of the CDR3: TGCAGTGCTAGATCCAATTACGAGCAGTACTTC. The rearrangement links TRBV20-1 to TRBJ2-7; D is uncertain. Germline V gene data show CDR1 as DFQATT and CDR2 as SNEGSKA (reference sequence). This CDR3 has 11 residues. V lost 2 bases and J lost 4, with 6 bases in between.

The chain recombines TRBV5-4 with TRBJ2-7, with 11 positions matching TRBD1. CDR1 is SGHNT, CDR2 YYREEE, per germline (reference sequence). CDR3 length: 16 residues. J gave up 4 bases and V 1 base, and 7 bases lay outside the gene matches. CDR3: CASSLSVGTGGYEQYF. CDR3 sequence (DNA): TGTGCCAGCAGCTTGTCCGTTGGGACAGGGGGGTACGAGCAGTACTTC.

The table lists this clone with a few counts. The chain couples TRBV20-1 to TRBJ2-7; D unresolved. Per germline, CDR1 DFQATT and CDR2 SNEGSKA (reference sequence). CDR3 length: 11 amino acids. Trimming pared 3 bases from V and 3 bases from J, leaving 6 bases between. CDR3 sequence: CSASKGYEQYF. Written as DNA, the CDR3 is TGCAGTGCTAGTAAGGGCTACGAGCAGTACTTC.

Concerning this clone: A junction boundary mismatches the germline segment, possibly from a read error. This chain links TRBV7-6 with TRBJ2-3; D unresolved. The CDR3 extends over 12 amino acids. CDR1 and CDR2 (germline): SGHVS, FNYEAQ. CDR3: CASSFSQDPQYF. The CDR3 DNA reads as TGTGCCAGCAGCTTTTCCCAAGATCCGCAGTATTTT.

The J gene is TRBJ1-5, the V gene TRBV7-9; the D gene is possibly TRBD1 (6 bases). The CDR3 sequence is 15 residues long. The germline CDR1 and CDR2 sequences are SEHNR and FQNEAQ (reference sequence). V lost 4 bases to trimming and J lost 7 bases, with 17 bases between them. This CDR3 is CASSSAQGSRQPQHF. CDR3 coding DNA: TGTGCCAGCAGCTCTGCTCAGGGGAGTAGGCAGCCCCAGCATTTT.

The V gene is TRBV7-8, the J gene TRBJ2-7; D call uncertain. This CDR3 contains 14 residues. Germline CDR1 SGHVS, CDR2 FQNEAQ. Trimming took 0 bases from V and 5 from J, leaving 11 bases between them. The CDR3 loop reads CASSLAYGVNEQYF. In DNA, the CDR3 is TGTGCCAGCAGCTTAGCGTATGGGGTCAACGAGCAGTACTTC.

The V gene is TRBV5-1, the J gene TRBJ2-1, with D possibly being TRBD1 (5 bases). Germline V lookup: CDR1 SGHRS, CDR2 YFSETQ. V lost 0 bases, J lost 7 bases, and 8 bases lay in between. The CDR3 sequence is 13 residues long. The CDR3 loop is CASSLEGANEQFF. Here the CDR3 DNA reads TGCGCCAGCAGCTTGGAAGGGGCGAATGAGCAGTTCTTC.

Regarding this clone: Other DNA sequences in this specimen translate into the identical CDR3. This chain links TRBV6-5 with TRBJ2-1, with a tentative D call TRBD2 (6 bases). Germline V gives CDR1 MNHEY, CDR2 SVGAGI. Trimming cost V 6 bases and J 7 bases, with 19 bases left between them. This CDR3 has 15 amino acids. For the CDR3, the DNA is TGTGCCAGCAGCTACGGGACGGGGGTGTTGAATGAGCAGTTCTTC. This gives the protein CASSYGTGVLNEQFF.

In DNA form, the CDR3 reads TGTGCCAGCAGCCCGCACCGGGCGATCTACAATGAGCAGTTCTTC. Translating it yields CASSPHRAIYNEQFF. This chain uses TRBV7-9 with TRBJ2-1, with unresolved D. CDR3 length: 15 amino acids. Trimming removed 5 bases at V and 3 bases at J, with 14 bases between. CDR1 is SEHNR, CDR2 FQNEAQ, per germline (reference sequence). Combining the CDR3 with reference TRBV7-9 and TRBJ2-1 gives the whole variable domain DTGVSQNPRHKITKRGQNVTFRCDPISEHNRLYWYRQTLGQGPEFLTYFQNEAQLEKSRLLSDRFSAERPKGSFSTLEIQRTEQGDSAMYLCASSPHRAIYNEQFFGPGTRLTVL.

The V call is TRBV6-5, the J call TRBJ1-1; 7 bases fit TRBD1. The germline CDR1 and CDR2 sequences are MNHEY and SVGAGI. Trimming cost V 8 bases and J 4 bases; bases outside gene matches: 10. There are 14 residues in the CDR3. This CDR3 is CASSHGAGGTEAFF. CDR3 nucleotide sequence: TGTGCCAGCTCTCATGGGGCAGGGGGCACTGAAGCTTTCTTT.

J is TRBJ2-3 and V is TRBV7-6, with D hard to call. This CDR3 has 16 amino acids. V was trimmed by 5 bases and J by 0 bases, leaving 15 bases between them. Per germline, CDR1 SGHVS and CDR2 FNYEAQ. The CDR3 here is CASSLTTASSTDTQYF. In DNA, the CDR3 is TGTGCCAGCAGCCTCACTACCGCCTCTAGCACAGATACGCAGTATTTT.

The chain combines TRBV9 with TRBJ1-1, with a weak D call TRBD1 (5 bases). This CDR3 spans 11 amino acids. V lost 3 bases, J lost 8 bases, and 8 bases lay in between. Germline V gives CDR1 SGDLS, CDR2 YYNGEE. CDR3 nucleotide sequence: TGTGCCAGCAGCGAGCGGGGGGAAGCTTTCTTT. This translates into CASSERGEAFF.

This clone was seen more than once but under ten times. The rearrangement links TRBV18 to TRBJ2-1, with D unresolved. CDR1 KGHSH and CDR2 LQKENI come from the germline V gene. This CDR3 contains 12 residues. The V and J ends lost 6 bases and 6 bases respectively, with 9 bases between them. The CDR3: CASSLPSNEQFF. DNA for the CDR3: TGTGCCAGCTCGCTACCGTCCAATGAGCAGTTCTTC.

V and J are TRBV5-1 and TRBJ2-3; 10 bases match TRBD1. The germline CDR1 and CDR2 sequences are SGHRS and YFSETQ. The CDR3 consists of 14 residues. Losses at the gene ends were 3 bases for V and 3 bases for J; bases not matched to a gene: 1. The CDR3 spells CASSWGQGTDTQYF. As DNA, the CDR3 is TGCGCCAGCAGCTGGGGACAGGGGACAGATACGCAGTATTTT.

The chain uses TRBV19 and TRBJ2-3; tentative D call: TRBD2 (6 bases). V lost 3 bases and J 0 bases, leaving 10 bases between the germline ends. Looked up from germline, CDR1 is LNHDA and CDR2 is SQIVND (reference sequence). The CDR3 totals 15 residues. The CDR3 nucleotides read TGTGCCAGTAGTATGGGGACTGCTAGCACAGATACGCAGTATTTT. Amino acids: CASSMGTASTDTQYF.

The J gene is TRBJ1-4, the V gene TRBV4-1; unclear D gene. In germline, CDR1 is MGHRA, CDR2 YSYEKL. V lost 4 bases to trimming and J lost 5 bases, with 8 bases between them. The CDR3 spans 13 residues. This chain's CDR3 is CASSPPVNEKLFF. CDR3 DNA sequence: TGCGCCAGCAGCCCCCCAGTGAATGAAAAACTGTTTTTT.

This clone was observed a single time. The chain combines TRBV19 with TRBJ2-1, with D perhaps matching TRBD1 (5 bases). The CDR3 has 15 amino acids. V dropped 5 bases and J dropped 4 bases, with 15 bases sitting between them. Germline V lookup: CDR1 LNHDA, CDR2 SQIVND (reference sequence). The CDR3 DNA reads as TGTGCCAGTAGTCCCCGGTCTGGACATTACAATGAGCAGTTCTTC. This translates into CASSPRSGHYNEQFF.

The genes are TRBV27 and TRBJ2-1; D gene ambiguous. Germline loops: CDR1 MNHEY, CDR2 SMNVEV (reference sequence). CDR3 size: 12 residues. Trimming removed 5 bases at V and 4 bases at J, with 6 bases between. The CDR3 loop is CASSPSYNEQFF. Written as DNA, the CDR3 is TGTGCCAGCAGTCCGTCTTACAATGAGCAGTTCTTC.

The CDR3 region is CSVEDSDRGGYTF. DNA of the CDR3: TGCAGCGTTGAAGATTCCGACAGGGGTGGCTACACCTTC. This sequence joins TRBV29-1 and TRBJ1-2; 8 bases align to TRBD1. Germline values: CDR1 SQVTM, CDR2 ANQGSEA. J gave up 7 bases and V 0 bases, and 4 bases lay outside the gene matches. The CDR3 runs to 13 residues.

This clone turned up a few times. The genes are TRBV7-9 and TRBJ2-1; 7 bases line up with TRBD1. Germline-derived CDR1 and CDR2 are SEHNR and FQNEAQ (reference sequence). With V trimmed by 6 bases and J by 3 bases, 8 bases remained unmatched. The CDR3 consists of 15 residues. CDR3 nucleotides: TGTGCCAGCAGGATTGGGACAGAAAGCTACAATGAGCAGTTCTTC. Translated, it gives CASRIGTESYNEQFF.